The clone carrying this T cell receptor beta chain has more than one count but fewer than ten. Its antigen is currently unknown. Brentuximab vedotin exposure varied, and every patient relapsed after autologous stem cell transplantation. These data belong to a study of PD-1 blockade in classical Hodgkin lymphoma. Findings and caveats of the study: The study found complete responders had baseline diversity similar to newly diagnosed patients.

Here immunoSEQ multiplex PCR was the method, and the copy in TCRdb shows in-frame clones only, minus some. Of tens of thousands of clones listed, roughly 89% are singletons. Germline V gene data show CDR1 as MDHEN and CDR2 as SYDVKM. V lost 2 bases, J lost 2 bases, and 7 bases lay in between. The CDR3 runs 14 residues. The V gene is TRBV28, the J gene TRBJ1-5; D call uncertain. Here the sequenced sample was peripheral blood mononuclear cells (PBMCs), taken before the second cycle of nivolumab. The TCR sequence derives from a human donor with classical Hodgkin lymphoma. CDR3 in amino acids: CASSLLKGNQPQHF. The CDR3 nucleotides read TGTGCCAGCAGTTTACTCAAGGGCAATCAGCCCCAGCATTTT.